This TCR beta chain was obtained from a study of blood T cell repertoires in COVID-19. On the study more broadly: The study drew acute and convalescent COVID-19 samples from the United States, Italy and Spain.

The CDR3 loop spans 15 amino acids. The ends were cut back, 3 bases at V and 5 bases at J, with 16 bases in the middle. In germline, CDR1 is KGHSH, CDR2 LQKENI. Generated by immunoSEQ multiplex PCR, the TCRdb table keeps only in-frame clones and is missing some. Here the sample spans 150,000 or so clones, almost 85% being singletons. The clonotype was recovered from a human donor with acute or convalescent COVID-19. The donor label of this sample is uncertain. The sequenced sample was peripheral blood. This chain joins TRBV18 and TRBJ1-1; D is ambiguous. CDR3 protein: CASSPSGISGTEAFF. DNA for the CDR3: TGTGCCAGCTCACCCTCGGGGATCTCGGGGACTGAAGCTTTCTTT.